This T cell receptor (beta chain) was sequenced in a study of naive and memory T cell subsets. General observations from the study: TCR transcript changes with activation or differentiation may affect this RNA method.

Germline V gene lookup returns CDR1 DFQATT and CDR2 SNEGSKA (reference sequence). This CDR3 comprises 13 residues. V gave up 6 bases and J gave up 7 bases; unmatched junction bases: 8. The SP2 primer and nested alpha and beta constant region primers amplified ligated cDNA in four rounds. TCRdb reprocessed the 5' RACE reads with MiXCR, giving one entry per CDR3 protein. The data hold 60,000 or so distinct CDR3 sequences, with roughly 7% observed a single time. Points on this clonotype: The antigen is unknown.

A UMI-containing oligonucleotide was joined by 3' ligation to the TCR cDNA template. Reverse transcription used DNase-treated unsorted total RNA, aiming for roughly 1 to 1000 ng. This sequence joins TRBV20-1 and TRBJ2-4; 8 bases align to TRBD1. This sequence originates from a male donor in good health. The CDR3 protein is CSAETGGSNIQYF. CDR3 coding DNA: TGCAGTGCCGAAACAGGGGGTTCCAACATTCAGTACTTC.